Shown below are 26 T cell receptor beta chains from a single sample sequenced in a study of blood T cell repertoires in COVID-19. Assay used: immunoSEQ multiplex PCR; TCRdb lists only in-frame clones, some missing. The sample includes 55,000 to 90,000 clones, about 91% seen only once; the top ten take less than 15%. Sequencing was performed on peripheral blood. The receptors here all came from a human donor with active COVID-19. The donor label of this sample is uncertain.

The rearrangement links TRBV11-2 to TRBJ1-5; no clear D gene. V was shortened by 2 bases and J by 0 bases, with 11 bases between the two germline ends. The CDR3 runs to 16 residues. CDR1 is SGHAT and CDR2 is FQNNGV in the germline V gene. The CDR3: CASSLFGGGSNQPQHF. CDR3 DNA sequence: TGTGCCAGCAGCTTATTCGGCGGAGGTAGCAATCAGCCCCAGCATTTT.

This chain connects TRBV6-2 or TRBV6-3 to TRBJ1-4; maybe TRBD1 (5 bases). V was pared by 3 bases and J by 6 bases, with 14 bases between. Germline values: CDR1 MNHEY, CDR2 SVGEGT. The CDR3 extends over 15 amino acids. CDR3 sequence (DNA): TGTGCCAGCAGTTATGAGGGGAGGATCTATGAAAAACTGTTTTTT. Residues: CASSYEGRIYEKLFF.

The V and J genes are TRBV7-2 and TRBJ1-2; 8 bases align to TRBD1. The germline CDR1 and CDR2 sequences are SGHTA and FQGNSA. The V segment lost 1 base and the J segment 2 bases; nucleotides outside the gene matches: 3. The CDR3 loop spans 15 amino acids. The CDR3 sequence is CASSLDGTGNYGYTF. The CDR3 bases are TGTGCCAGCAGCTTAGACGGGACAGGCAACTATGGCTACACCTTC.

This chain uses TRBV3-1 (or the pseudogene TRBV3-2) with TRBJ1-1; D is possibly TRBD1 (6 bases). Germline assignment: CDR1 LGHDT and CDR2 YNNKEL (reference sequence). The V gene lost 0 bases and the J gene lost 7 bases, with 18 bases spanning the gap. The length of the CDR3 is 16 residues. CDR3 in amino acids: CASSQEATGISREAFF. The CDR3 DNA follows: TGTGCCAGCAGCCAAGAGGCCACAGGGATATCGCGTGAAGCTTTCTTT.

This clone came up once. CDR3 sequence reads: CASASSSGTTNYGYTF. The CDR3 DNA follows: TGTGCCAGCGCATCCTCCTCCGGGACAACTAACTATGGCTACACCTTC. V gene TRBV27 combines with J gene TRBJ1-2; weak D call: TRBD1 (6 bases). This CDR3 region has 16 residues. Germline V gives CDR1 MNHEY, CDR2 SMNVEV (reference sequence). V was trimmed by 8 bases and J by 0 bases, leaving 19 bases between them.

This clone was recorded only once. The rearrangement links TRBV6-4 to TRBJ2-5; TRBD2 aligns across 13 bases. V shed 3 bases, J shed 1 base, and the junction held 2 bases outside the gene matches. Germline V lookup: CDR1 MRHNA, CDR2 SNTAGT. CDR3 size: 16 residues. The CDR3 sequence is CASSEGLAGIQETQYF. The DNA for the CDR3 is TGTGCCAGCAGTGAGGGACTAGCGGGGATCCAAGAGACCCAGTACTTC.

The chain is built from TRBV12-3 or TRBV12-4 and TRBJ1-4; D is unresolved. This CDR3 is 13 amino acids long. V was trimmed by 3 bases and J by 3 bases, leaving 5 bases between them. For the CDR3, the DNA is TGTGCCAGCAGTTTTTCTGCTAATGAAAAACTGTTTTTT. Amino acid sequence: CASSFSANEKLFF.

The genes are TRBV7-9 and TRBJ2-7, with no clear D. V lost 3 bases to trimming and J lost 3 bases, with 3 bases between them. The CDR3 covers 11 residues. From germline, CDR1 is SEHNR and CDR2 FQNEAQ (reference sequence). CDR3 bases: TGTGCCAGCAGCTTTCTCTACGAGCAGTACTTC. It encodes CASSFLYEQYF.

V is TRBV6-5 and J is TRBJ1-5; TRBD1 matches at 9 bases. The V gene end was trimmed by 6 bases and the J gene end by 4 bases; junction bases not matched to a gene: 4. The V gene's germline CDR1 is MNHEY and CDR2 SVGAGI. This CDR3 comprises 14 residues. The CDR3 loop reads CASSRTGANQPQHF. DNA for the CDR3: TGTGCCAGCAGCCGGACAGGGGCTAATCAGCCCCAGCATTTT.

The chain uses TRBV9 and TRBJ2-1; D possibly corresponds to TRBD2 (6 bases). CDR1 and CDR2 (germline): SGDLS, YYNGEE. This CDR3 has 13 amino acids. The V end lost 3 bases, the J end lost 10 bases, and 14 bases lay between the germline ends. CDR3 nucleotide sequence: TGTGCCAGCAGCGGGGACTTAAGCGGCGAGCAGTTCTTC. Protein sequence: CASSGDLSGEQFF. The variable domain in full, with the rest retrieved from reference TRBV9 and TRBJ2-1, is DSGVTQTPKHLITATGQRVTLRCSPRSGDLSVYWYQQSLDQGLQFLIQYYNGEERAKGNILERFSAQQFPDLHSELNLSSLELGDSALYFCASSGDLSGEQFFGPGTRLTVL.

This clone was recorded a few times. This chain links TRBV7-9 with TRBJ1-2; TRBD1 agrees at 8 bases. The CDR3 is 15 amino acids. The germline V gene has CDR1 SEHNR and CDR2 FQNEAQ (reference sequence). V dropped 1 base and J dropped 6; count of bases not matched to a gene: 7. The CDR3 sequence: CASSLGRQGSNGYTF. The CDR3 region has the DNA TGTGCCAGCAGCTTAGGTAGACAGGGGTCAAATGGCTACACCTTC. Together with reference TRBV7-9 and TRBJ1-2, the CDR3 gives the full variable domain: DTGVSQNPRHKITKRGQNVTFRCDPISEHNRLYWYRQTLGQGPEFLTYFQNEAQLEKSRLLSDRFSAERPKGSFSTLEIQRTEQGDSAMYLCASSLGRQGSNGYTFGSGTRLTVV.

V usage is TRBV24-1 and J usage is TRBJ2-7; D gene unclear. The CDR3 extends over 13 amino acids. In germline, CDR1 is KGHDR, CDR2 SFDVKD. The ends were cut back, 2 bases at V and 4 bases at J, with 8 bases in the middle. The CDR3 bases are TGTGCCACCAGTGATTCGGTGATGTACGAGCAGTACTTC. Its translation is CATSDSVMYEQYF.

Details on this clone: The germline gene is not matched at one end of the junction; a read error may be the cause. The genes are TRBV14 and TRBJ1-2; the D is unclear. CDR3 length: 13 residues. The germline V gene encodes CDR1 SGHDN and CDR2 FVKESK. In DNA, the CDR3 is TGTGCCAGCAGTCAAGTACAGTACGGTGGCTACACCTTC. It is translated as CASSQVQYGGYTF. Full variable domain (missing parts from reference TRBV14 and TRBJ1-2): EAGVTQFPSHSVIEKGQTVTLRCDPISGHDNLYWYRRVMGKEIKFLLHFVKESKQDESGMPNNRFLAERTGGTYSTLKVQPAELEDSGVYFCASSQVQYGGYTFGSGTRLTVV.

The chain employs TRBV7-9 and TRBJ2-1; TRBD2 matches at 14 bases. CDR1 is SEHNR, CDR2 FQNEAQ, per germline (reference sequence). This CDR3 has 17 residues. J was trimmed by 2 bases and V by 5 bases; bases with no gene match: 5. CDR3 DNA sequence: TGTGCCAGCAGCCCCGGGACTAGCGGGAGAACCTACAATGAGCAGTTCTTC. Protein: CASSPGTSGRTYNEQFF.

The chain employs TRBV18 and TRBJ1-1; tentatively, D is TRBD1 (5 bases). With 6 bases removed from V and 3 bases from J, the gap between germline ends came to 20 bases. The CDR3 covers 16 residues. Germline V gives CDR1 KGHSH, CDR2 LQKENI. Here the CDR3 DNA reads TGTGCCAGCTCCCAAAGACAGATATTAGGTGACACTGAAGCTTTCTTT. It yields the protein CASSQRQILGDTEAFF.

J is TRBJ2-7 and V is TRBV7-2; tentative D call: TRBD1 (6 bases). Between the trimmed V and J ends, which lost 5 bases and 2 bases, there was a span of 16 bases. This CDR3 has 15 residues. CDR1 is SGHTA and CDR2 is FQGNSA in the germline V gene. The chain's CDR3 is CASSPSRGLAYEQYF. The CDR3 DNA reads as TGTGCCAGCAGCCCGAGTAGGGGGTTGGCCTACGAGCAGTACTTC.

Here the CDR3 DNA reads TGTGCCAGCAGGGCAGGGGGCAGAGAGACCCAGTACTTC. Translation: CASRAGGRETQYF. The chain couples TRBV28 to TRBJ2-5; TRBD1 agrees at 8 bases. Trimming took 6 bases from V and 4 from J; bases not matched to a gene: 4. Germline CDR1 and CDR2: MDHEN and SYDVKM. This CDR3 has 13 residues.

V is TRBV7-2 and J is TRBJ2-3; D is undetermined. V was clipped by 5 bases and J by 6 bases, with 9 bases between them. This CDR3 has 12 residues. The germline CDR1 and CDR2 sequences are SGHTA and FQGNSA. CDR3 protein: CASSPVSDTQYF. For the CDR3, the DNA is TGTGCCAGCAGCCCCGTGTCCGATACGCAGTATTTT.

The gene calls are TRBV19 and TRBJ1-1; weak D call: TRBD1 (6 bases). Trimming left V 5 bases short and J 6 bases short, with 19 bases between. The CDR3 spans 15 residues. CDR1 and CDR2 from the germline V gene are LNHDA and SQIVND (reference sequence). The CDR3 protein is CASSPDRRWSAEAFF. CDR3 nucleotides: TGTGCCAGTAGTCCTGACAGGCGTTGGAGCGCTGAAGCTTTCTTT. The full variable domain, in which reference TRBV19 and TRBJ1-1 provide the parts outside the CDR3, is DGGITQSPKYLFRKEGQNVTLSCEQNLNHDAMYWYRQDPGQGLRLIYYSQIVNDFQKGDIAEGYSVSREKKESFPLTVTSAQKNPTAFYLCASSPDRRWSAEAFFGQGTRLTVV.

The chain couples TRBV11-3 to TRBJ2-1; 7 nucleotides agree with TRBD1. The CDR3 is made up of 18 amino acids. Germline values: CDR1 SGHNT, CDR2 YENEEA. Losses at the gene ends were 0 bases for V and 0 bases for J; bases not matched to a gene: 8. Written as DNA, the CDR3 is TGTGCCAGCAGCTTAGATCTAGGGACAGAGAGCTCCTACAATGAGCAGTTCTTC. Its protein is CASSLDLGTESSYNEQFF.

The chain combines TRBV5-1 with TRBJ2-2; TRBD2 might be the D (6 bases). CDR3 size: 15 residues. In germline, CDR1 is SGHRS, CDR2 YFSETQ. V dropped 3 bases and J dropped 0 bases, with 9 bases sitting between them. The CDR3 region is CASSWGETNTGELFF. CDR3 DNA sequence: TGCGCCAGCAGCTGGGGGGAGACGAACACCGGGGAGCTGTTTTTT.

The CDR3 spells CASSLSGQGVTQPQHF. As DNA, the CDR3 is TGTGCCAGCAGCTTGTCGGGACAGGGGGTGACACAGCCCCAGCATTTT. V usage is TRBV7-8 and J usage is TRBJ1-5; 11 bases are shared with TRBD1. V lost 3 bases and J lost 7; bases outside the gene matches: 8. The CDR3 sequence is 16 residues long. The germline V gene has CDR1 SGHVS and CDR2 FQNEAQ.

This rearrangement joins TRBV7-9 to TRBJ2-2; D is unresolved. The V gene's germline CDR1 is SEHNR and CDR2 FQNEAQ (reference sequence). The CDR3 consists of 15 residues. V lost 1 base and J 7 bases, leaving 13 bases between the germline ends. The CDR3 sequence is CASSLDSVRGGELFF. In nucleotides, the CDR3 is TGTGCCAGCAGCTTAGACTCGGTTCGTGGCGGGGAGCTGTTTTTT.

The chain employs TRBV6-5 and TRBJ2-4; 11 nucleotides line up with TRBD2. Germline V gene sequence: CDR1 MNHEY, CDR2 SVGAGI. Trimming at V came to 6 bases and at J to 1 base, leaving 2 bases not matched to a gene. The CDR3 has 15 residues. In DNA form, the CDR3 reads TGTGCCAGCAGGCCTAGCGGGGGGGCCAAAAACATTCAGTACTTC. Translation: CASRPSGGAKNIQYF.

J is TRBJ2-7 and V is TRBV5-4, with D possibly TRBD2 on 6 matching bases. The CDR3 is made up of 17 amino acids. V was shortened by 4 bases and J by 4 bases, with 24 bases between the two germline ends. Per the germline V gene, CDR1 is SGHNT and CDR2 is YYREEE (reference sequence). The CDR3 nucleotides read TGTGCCAGCAGCCCCCCGAAGAGGGCGGGTGGGGGGTACGAGCAGTACTTC. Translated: CASSPPKRAGGGYEQYF.

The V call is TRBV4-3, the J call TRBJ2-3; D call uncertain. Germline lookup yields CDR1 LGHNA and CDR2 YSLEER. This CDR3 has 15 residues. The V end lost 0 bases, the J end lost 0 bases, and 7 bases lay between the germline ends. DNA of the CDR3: TGCGCCAGCAGCCAAGATCCTAAAAGCACAGATACGCAGTATTTT. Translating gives CASSQDPKSTDTQYF.